These T cell receptor beta chains were read from a single sample in a study of beta chain features in type 1 diabetes. TCRdb's copy holds only in-frame clones and misses some; the assay was immunoSEQ multiplex PCR. The table shows about 260,000 clones, with over 20% occurring only once. The sequenced sample consisted of naive CD4+ T cells from blood. The receptors were gathered from a woman aged 40 to 50 with type 1 diabetes. Each CDR3 is given with its conserved first and last residue.

j_gene | v_gene | CDR3aa
TRBJ2-5 | TRBV6-6 | CASSTQPYQETQYF
TRBJ2-7 | TRBV7-2 | CASSLGTGYEQYF
TRBJ2-1 | TRBV12-5 | CASGWTSRGTYNEQFF
TRBJ2-7 | TRBV9 | CASSETGTETGQYF
TRBJ1-1 | TRBV27 | CASSFGLQGSTEAFF
TRBJ1-2 | TRBV15 | CATSRTGTGNYGYTF
TRBJ1-4 | TRBV7-9 | CASSLAGSNEKLFF
TRBJ2-2 | TRBV2 | CASSRLARTGDTGELFF
TRBJ1-5 | TRBV30 | CAWSGRQGWNQPQHF
TRBJ1-2 | TRBV10-3 | CAISLGGDSGYTF
TRBJ1-6 | TRBV9 | CASSVTVDLVGSPLHF
TRBJ1-1 | TRBV4-2 | CASSQGLLNTEAFF
TRBJ1-1 | TRBV15 | CATSSQGSNTEAFF
TRBJ1-2 | TRBV25-1 | CASSVAGTGGGYTF
TRBJ1-1 | TRBV4-3 | CASSLGPTGDTEAFF
TRBJ1-2 | TRBV6-6 | CASSPLPYGYTF
TRBJ2-1 | TRBV7-2 | CASSAQLGAAWGNEQFF